The rows below give T cell receptor beta chains drawn from one sample of a study of vaccination and CD4 T cells after COVID-19. These TCRs are of unknown antigen specificity. TCRdb independently ran MiXCR on the PCR reads; one entry per CDR3 protein. Of roughly 13,000 distinct CDR3 sequences in the sample, approximately 31% are singletons; the top ten hold roughly 20%. The source was CD4+ T cells from blood, cultured in vitro, collected before SARS-CoV-2 vaccination. The receptors come from a human donor who received a COVID-19 vaccine. CDR3s include the opening cysteine and the closing phenylalanine or tryptophan. A D gene is named only where the DNA matches it firmly. Some rows have no size entry. The others give once, few or many, or a class for an expanded clone.

clone_size: -
v_call: TRBV10-3
d_call: TRBD2
j_call: TRBJ2-6
cdr3_nt: TGTGCCACGGGACTAGCGGTCCGCTTATCTGGGGCCAACGTCCTGACTTTC
cdr3_aa: CATGLAVRLSGANVLTF

clone_size: few
v_call: TRBV30
d_call: TRBD1
j_call: TRBJ1-2
cdr3_nt: TGTGCCTGCCTGGGACAGGCCGGGTTGGGCTACACCTTC
cdr3_aa: CACLGQAGLGYTF

clone_size: -
v_call: TRBV11-1
d_call: TRBD1
j_call: TRBJ2-4
cdr3_nt: TGTGCCAGCAGCTTGGGGACAGCCCGGATTCAGTACTTC
cdr3_aa: CASSLGTARIQYF

clone_size: -
v_call: TRBV15
d_call: -
j_call: TRBJ2-7
cdr3_nt: TGTGCCACCAGCAGGGGGGAAACCTACGAGCAGTACTTC
cdr3_aa: CATSRGETYEQYF

clone_size: few
v_call: TRBV9
d_call: TRBD2
j_call: TRBJ2-3
cdr3_nt: TGTGCCAGCAGCGTCGGACTAGCGGGGTACCATAGCACAGATACGCAGTATTTT
cdr3_aa: CASSVGLAGYHSTDTQYF

clone_size: -
v_call: TRBV20-1
d_call: -
j_call: TRBJ1-5
cdr3_nt: TGCAGTGCTGTTTATAGCAATCAGCCCCAGCATTTT
cdr3_aa: CSAVYSNQPQHF

clone_size: -
v_call: TRBV30
d_call: -
j_call: TRBJ1-3
cdr3_nt: TGTGCCTGGAGCGAGGGAGATGGAAACACCATATATTTT
cdr3_aa: CAWSEGDGNTIYF

clone_size: few
v_call: TRBV5-1
d_call: TRBD1
j_call: TRBJ1-6
cdr3_nt: TGCGCCAGCAGCTTGTTAACAGGGGGCGCGAAGAATTCACCCCTCCACTTT
cdr3_aa: CASSLLTGGAKNSPLHF

clone_size: few
v_call: TRBV6-1
d_call: TRBD2
j_call: TRBJ2-5
cdr3_nt: TGTGCCAGCACCGAAGGTTGGAGTAGCGGGGCAGCGGAGACCCAGTACTTC
cdr3_aa: CASTEGWSSGAAETQYF

clone_size: -
v_call: TRBV18
d_call: -
j_call: TRBJ2-2
cdr3_nt: TGTGCCAGCTCACCATCCGGTAGGGCGGACACCGGGGAGCTGTTTTTT
cdr3_aa: CASSPSGRADTGELFF

clone_size: once
v_call: TRBV12-3/TRBV12-4
d_call: TRBD2
j_call: TRBJ2-1
cdr3_nt: TGTGCCAGCAGCCCCAGAGGTTTGTTCGTCCGGACTAGCAACAATGAGCAGTTCTTC
cdr3_aa: CASSPRGLFVRTSNNEQFF

clone_size: few
v_call: TRBV25-1
d_call: -
j_call: TRBJ2-5
cdr3_nt: TGTGCCAGCAGTTCCTACACTCCTTTGGGGGAGACCCAGTACTTC
cdr3_aa: CASSSYTPLGETQYF

clone_size: -
v_call: TRBV7-9
d_call: -
j_call: TRBJ1-4
cdr3_nt: TGTGCCAGCAGCTTAGATACTAATGAAAAACTGTTTTTT
cdr3_aa: CASSLDTNEKLFF

clone_size: few
v_call: TRBV6-4
d_call: -
j_call: TRBJ1-2
cdr3_nt: TGTGCCAGCAGCGCTATGCCCGGACAAGCCTTCGGATATGGCTACACCTTC
cdr3_aa: CASSAMPGQAFGYGYTF

clone_size: -
v_call: TRBV15
d_call: TRBD1
j_call: TRBJ1-4
cdr3_nt: TGTGCCACCAGCAGGGACAGGGTCAATGAAAAACTGTTTTTT
cdr3_aa: CATSRDRVNEKLFF

clone_size: -
v_call: TRBV7-6
d_call: -
j_call: TRBJ2-3
cdr3_nt: TGTGCCAGCAGCTTGGTATGGACAGATACGCAGTATTTT
cdr3_aa: CASSLVWTDTQYF

clone_size: few
v_call: TRBV2
d_call: -
j_call: TRBJ1-5
cdr3_nt: TGTGCCAGCAGTCAAGGGAGGTCCGGAAATCAGCCCCAGCATTTT
cdr3_aa: CASSQGRSGNQPQHF

clone_size: -
v_call: TRBV7-2
d_call: -
j_call: TRBJ1-2
cdr3_nt: TGTGCCAGCAGCGTAGACGTCGGGGCTTCCTATGGCTACACCTTC
cdr3_aa: CASSVDVGASYGYTF

clone_size: -
v_call: TRBV6-4
d_call: TRBD2
j_call: TRBJ2-3
cdr3_nt: TGTGCCAGCAGTGACTCGGCTAGCGGGGGGGCTAGGCAGTATTTT
cdr3_aa: CASSDSASGGARQYF

clone_size: -
v_call: TRBV6-4
d_call: TRBD1
j_call: TRBJ2-1
cdr3_nt: TGTGCCAGCAGTGGGGGACAGGGGCCCTACAATGAGCAGTTCTTC
cdr3_aa: CASSGGQGPYNEQFF

clone_size: medium-sized
v_call: TRBV20-1
d_call: -
j_call: TRBJ2-3
cdr3_nt: TGCAGTGCTGGGGACTCAAGAGAGGGGGGCACAGATACGCAGTATTTT
cdr3_aa: CSAGDSREGGTDTQYF

clone_size: -
v_call: TRBV28
d_call: TRBD1
j_call: TRBJ1-1
cdr3_nt: TGTGCCAGCAGTCCCCGGGGGTCAGGGGGTAACACTGAAGCTTTCTTT
cdr3_aa: CASSPRGSGGNTEAFF

clone_size: -
v_call: TRBV7-9
d_call: TRBD2
j_call: TRBJ2-3
cdr3_nt: TGTGCCAGCAGCCAACGCCGGGCTAGCGGCTACACAGATACGCAGTATTTT
cdr3_aa: CASSQRRASGYTDTQYF

clone_size: few
v_call: TRBV5-1
d_call: -
j_call: TRBJ1-5
cdr3_nt: TGCGCCAGCAGCTTGGCCGGTGGGACGGAGGGCAATCAGCCCCAGCATTTT
cdr3_aa: CASSLAGGTEGNQPQHF

clone_size: -
v_call: TRBV12-5
d_call: TRBD2
j_call: TRBJ2-2
cdr3_nt: TGTGCTAGTGGTACGATAGCGGGGGAGTACACCGGGGAGCTGTTTTTT
cdr3_aa: CASGTIAGEYTGELFF

clone_size: -
v_call: TRBV7-2
d_call: -
j_call: TRBJ1-1
cdr3_nt: TGTGCCAGCAGCTTATTCCCAGGGGCATTGGGCACTGAAGCTTTCTTT
cdr3_aa: CASSLFPGALGTEAFF

clone_size: few
v_call: TRBV20-1
d_call: TRBD1
j_call: TRBJ2-7
cdr3_nt: TGCAGTGCTAGAGAGACAGGGGGCTCAACCTACGAGCAGTACTTC
cdr3_aa: CSARETGGSTYEQYF